The 5 T cell receptor beta chains below come from one sample, sequenced in a study of cytomegalovirus exposure and HLA in healthy donors. The PCR contained 60 Vbeta and 13 Jbeta primers. Sequenced by immunoSEQ multiplex PCR; TCRdb stores in-frame clones only, minus some. The repertoire has more than 55,000 clones, approximately 80% of them found once; the top ten carry roughly 3.9%. The specimen was PBMCs. The receptors come from a woman aged 40 to 50 in good health and CMV-seronegative.

The chain recombines TRBV14 with TRBJ1-1; 7 positions agree with TRBD1. Trimming took 1 base from V and 4 from J; bases not matched to a gene: 12. Per the germline V gene, CDR1 is SGHDN and CDR2 is FVKESK. The CDR3 length is 17 residues. In DNA, the CDR3 is TGTGCCAGCAGCCAAGCAGGACAGGAACCCGGGCCCACTGAAGCTTTCTTT. Residues: CASSQAGQEPGPTEAFF.

The chain combines TRBV6-5 with TRBJ1-2; the match to TRBD1 covers 8 bases. The length of the CDR3 is 13 residues. The junction had 6 bases not matched to a gene; V was cut back by 7 bases and J by 5 bases. Looked up from germline, CDR1 is MNHEY and CDR2 is SVGAGI. CDR3 nucleotide sequence: TGTGCCAGCATCGGGACAGGTTATTATGGCTACACCTTC. This sequence encodes CASIGTGYYGYTF.

V is TRBV7-2 and J is TRBJ2-2, with 10 bases identical to TRBD2. The CDR3 is made up of 18 amino acids. Trimming took 1 base from V and 0 from J; bases not matched to a gene: 5. Germline V lookup: CDR1 SGHTA, CDR2 FQGNSA. CDR3 nucleotides: TGTGCCAGCAGCTTAGAGGCTAGCGGGAGTACGAACACCGGGGAGCTGTTTTTT. It translates to CASSLEASGSTNTGELFF.

This chain joins TRBV5-1 and TRBJ2-5; tentative D call: TRBD1 (6 bases). Germline values: CDR1 SGHRS, CDR2 YFSETQ. This CDR3 spans 13 amino acids. Trimming removed 4 bases from V and 2 bases from J, with 9 bases in between. The CDR3 region has the DNA TGCGCCAGCAGCCTCGGACAGCAAGAGACCCAGTACTTC. It translates to CASSLGQQETQYF.

The chain combines TRBV7-3 with TRBJ2-3; a weak D match, TRBD2 (6 bases). Trimming removed 4 bases at V and 5 bases at J, with 7 bases between. Per germline, CDR1 SGHTA and CDR2 FQGTGA. The CDR3 consists of 12 residues. CDR3 sequence: CASSWRGDTQYF. CDR3 sequence (DNA): TGTGCCAGCAGCTGGAGGGGAGATACGCAGTATTTT.